Following are 32 T cell receptor beta chains from one sample sequenced in a study of blood T cells in healthy people across ages. Then a second PCR, running roughly 6 to 12 cycles, was carried out with a sample-barcoded 5' primer and a J-beta primer mix. TCRdb used MiXCR to reprocess the 5' RACE reads, holding one entry per CDR3 protein. The table lists around 900,000 distinct CDR3 sequences, 25% to 35% of them singletons. The sequenced sample was blood. The receptors originated from a woman aged 80 or over in good health.

This clonotype was observed at least ten times. The chain employs TRBV6-5 and TRBJ2-3, with D perhaps TRBD2 (6 bases). The CDR3 covers 19 residues. Germline V gene sequence: CDR1 MNHEY, CDR2 SVGAGI. V lost 1 base, J lost 0 bases, and 20 bases lay in between. Here the CDR3 DNA reads TGTGCCAGCAGTTACTTAACGATCACTAGCAGCACTAGCACAGATACGCAGTATTTT. Translating it yields CASSYLTITSSTSTDTQYF.

This clonotype is a singleton in its sample. A much larger clone differs by one base, so this may be a read error. This chain joins TRBV7-6 and TRBJ2-1; 8 positions agree with TRBD1. The CDR3 consists of 16 residues. From germline, CDR1 is SGHVS and CDR2 FNYEAQ. V trimming: 2 bases; J trimming: 2 bases; junction bases outside the gene matches: 5. CDR3 DNA sequence: TGTGCCAGCAGCTTATGGCAGGGGGCCCCCTACAATGAGCAGTTCTTC. This encodes CASSLWQGAPYNEQFF.

In its sample, this clonotype was seen many times. This rearrangement joins TRBV5-1 to TRBJ1-2; D remains unclear. Germline V CDR1 and CDR2: SGHRS, YFSETQ. Deletions cut 3 bases from V and 4 bases from J, with 10 bases between. The CDR3 has 13 amino acids. Here the CDR3 reads CASSSQDLYGYTF. DNA of the CDR3: TGCGCCAGCAGCTCCCAGGACCTCTATGGCTACACCTTC.

V usage is TRBV5-1 and J usage is TRBJ2-4, with D hard to call. Germline loops: CDR1 SGHRS, CDR2 YFSETQ. The CDR3 has 16 amino acids. V gave up 0 bases and J gave up 0 bases, with 10 bases separating them. The DNA for the CDR3 is TGCGCCAGCAGCTTGGGGCCAACCCTAGCCAAAAACATTCAGTACTTC. It encodes CASSLGPTLAKNIQYF.

This clonotype was observed a handful of times. The chain carries TRBV10-3 and TRBJ1-5; a weak D match, TRBD1 (5 bases). Per germline, CDR1 ENHRY and CDR2 SYGVKD. The length of the CDR3 is 15 residues. Deletions cut 4 bases from V and 2 bases from J, with 12 bases between. The CDR3 sequence is CAISGGDRGNQPQHF. The CDR3 DNA sequence: TGTGCCATCAGTGGGGGCGACAGAGGCAATCAGCCCCAGCATTTT.

This chain uses TRBV7-9 with TRBJ2-5, with 7 bases fitting TRBD1. Germline lookup yields CDR1 SEHNR and CDR2 FQNEAQ (reference sequence). With 1 base clipped from V and 11 bases from J, the junction kept 13 bases outside the gene matches. The CDR3 has 15 amino acids. CDR3 loop: CASSLGQGRDNEQYF. The DNA for the CDR3 is TGTGCCAGCAGCTTAGGACAGGGACGAGACAATGAGCAGTACTTC. Combining the CDR3 with reference TRBV7-9 and TRBJ2-5 gives the whole variable domain DTGVSQNPRHKITKRGQNVTFRCDPISEHNRLYWYRQTLGQGPEFLTYFQNEAQLEKSRLLSDRFSAERPKGSFSTLEIQRTEQGDSAMYLCASSLGQGRDNEQYFGPGTRLLVL.

Remarks on this clonotype: Just one base apart from a much larger clone, this may be a read error. The rearrangement uses TRBV20-1 and TRBJ2-1, with 8 bases aligning to TRBD2. The V gene's germline CDR1 is DFQATT and CDR2 SNEGSKA (reference sequence). The CDR3 extends over 11 amino acids. CDR3 nucleotide sequence: TGCAGGGCGGGGGGAGGGAATGAGCAGTTCTTC. As protein: CRAGGGNEQFF.

The table lists this clonotype with a few counts. CDR3 DNA: TGCGCCAGCAGCTCCCAGACAGAGCTGATGGATTCACCCCTCCACTTT. It codes for CASSSQTELMDSPLHF. The chain couples TRBV4-1 to TRBJ1-6; a possible D gene is TRBD1 (5 bases). CDR1 is MGHRA, CDR2 YSYEKL, per germline. This CDR3 has 16 amino acids. Trimming removed 5 bases from V and 8 bases from J, with 19 bases in between.

This clonotype was observed at least ten times. The V call is TRBV2, the J call TRBJ2-3, with TRBD2 matching 14 bases. The V gene end was trimmed by 6 bases and the J gene end by 1 base; junction bases not matched to a gene: 3. CDR1 is SNHLY and CDR2 is FYNNEI in the germline V gene. The CDR3 contains 16 residues. Written as DNA, the CDR3 is TGTGCCAGCAGGGGACTAGCGGGGGCCCGCACAGATACGCAGTATTTT. The encoded protein is CASRGLAGARTDTQYF.

The chain has TRBV7-2 and TRBJ1-2, with TRBD1 as a possible D gene (5 bases). This CDR3 spans 16 amino acids. Germline CDR1 SGHTA, CDR2 FQGNSA. V lost 3 bases, J lost 4 bases, and 18 bases lay in between. CDR3: CASSFLMTDRIYGYTF. Here the CDR3 DNA reads TGTGCCAGCAGCTTTCTAATGACAGACAGAATCTATGGCTACACCTTC.

This clonotype has only one observation. Lacking the conserved final phenylalanine or tryptophan, this CDR3 likely reflects a read error. This chain joins TRBV7-2 and TRBJ1-3; 7 bases align to TRBD1. The germline gives CDR1 SGHTA, CDR2 FQGNSA. The CDR3 contains 16 residues. The chain's CDR3 is CASSLVLTGVGNAIYL. The CDR3 region has the DNA TGTGCCAGCAGCTTAGTTCTAACAGGGGTTGGAAACGCCATATATCTT.

This clonotype was picked up one time. A read error is the likely source, as a far larger clone sits one nucleotide away. The chain employs TRBV5-1 and TRBJ1-1; D is ambiguous. In germline, CDR1 is SGHRS, CDR2 YFSETQ. CDR3 length: 13 residues. The CDR3 region has the DNA TGCACCAGCAGCTTGGTGGGGAACACTGAAGCTTTCTTT. Protein product: CTSSLVGNTEAFF.

This clonotype has a count of ten or more. The rearrangement links TRBV7-2 to TRBJ2-5, with TRBD1 identical over 7 bases. Germline V gives CDR1 SGHTA, CDR2 FQGNSA. The CDR3 has 15 residues. V dropped 2 bases and J dropped 5; count of bases not matched to a gene: 8. The CDR3 loop is CASSLRPTGAETQYF. The CDR3 DNA sequence: TGTGCCAGCAGCTTAAGGCCCACAGGGGCGGAGACCCAGTACTTC.

This clonotype occurred a few times. This clone may be a read error of a much larger clone one base away. V is TRBV12-3 or TRBV12-4 and J is TRBJ2-6; TRBD2 agrees at 7 bases. This CDR3 has 15 residues. J was trimmed by 3 bases and V by 3 bases; bases with no gene match: 2. The CDR3 loop reads CASSFGGDGANVLTF. The CDR3 coding sequence is TGTGCCAGCAGTTTTGGGGGGGATGGGGCCAACGTCCTGACTTTC.

This clonotype was seen many times. V and J are TRBV7-9 and TRBJ2-3, with TRBD2 identical over 7 bases. CDR3 length: 18 amino acids. The germline V gene has CDR1 SEHNR and CDR2 FQNEAQ (reference sequence). Trimming cost V 2 bases and J 2 bases; bases outside gene matches: 13. CDR3 bases: TGTGCCAGCAGCTTAACCTCCTTCCTAGCGGAATACACAGATACGCAGTATTTT. Its protein product is CASSLTSFLAEYTDTQYF.

Of note for this clonotype: Its ends do not fully match the called genes, so a read error is possible. The chain carries TRBV7-2 and TRBJ2-3; 8 bases are shared with TRBD2. CDR3 length: 15 amino acids. CDR1 is SGHTA, CDR2 FQGNSA, per germline. CDR3 region: CVSSPQSGGTDTQYF. Written as DNA, the CDR3 is TGTGTCAGCAGCCCCCAAAGCGGGGGTACAGATACGCAGTATTTT.

The table lists this clonotype with many counts. The chain carries TRBV15 and TRBJ2-1, with TRBD1 matching 9 bases. J lost 8 bases, V lost 3 bases, and 5 bases had no gene match. Per the germline V gene, CDR1 is LNHNV and CDR2 is YYDKDF (reference sequence). The CDR3 contains 14 residues. CDR3 nucleotide sequence: TGTGCCACCAGCAGGGGGACAGGGCGCGATGAGCAGTTCTTC. Encoded protein: CATSRGTGRDEQFF.

This chain connects TRBV7-2 to TRBJ2-5; possibly TRBD2 for D (6 bases). Deletions cut 1 base from V and 11 bases from J, with 17 bases between. The CDR3 is made up of 14 amino acids. Per germline, CDR1 SGHTA and CDR2 FQGNSA. The CDR3 region is CASSLVGGVDEQYF. The DNA of the CDR3 is TGTGCCAGCAGCTTAGTCGGCGGGGTGGATGAGCAGTACTTC.

This clonotype was counted ten times or more. This rearrangement joins TRBV7-9 to TRBJ1-2; D not certain. The V end lost 3 bases, the J end lost 7 bases, and 9 bases lay between the germline ends. The germline V gene encodes CDR1 SEHNR and CDR2 FQNEAQ (reference sequence). The CDR3 covers 12 residues. This chain's CDR3 is CASSFPGAGYTF. The DNA of the CDR3 is TGTGCCAGCAGCTTTCCGGGTGCTGGCTACACCTTC.

This clonotype was detected many times. The J gene is TRBJ2-3, the V gene TRBV20-1; 15 nucleotides align to TRBD2. Trimming at V came to 3 bases and at J to 3 bases, leaving 4 bases not matched to a gene. The CDR3 has 16 amino acids. In germline, CDR1 is DFQATT, CDR2 SNEGSKA (reference sequence). Here the CDR3 reads CSARVGTSGGTDTQYF. In DNA form, the CDR3 reads TGCAGTGCTAGGGTGGGGACTAGCGGGGGGACAGATACGCAGTATTTT.

At least ten counts were recorded for this clonotype. This rearrangement joins TRBV12-3 or TRBV12-4 to TRBJ1-2; TRBD1 aligns across 8 bases. This CDR3 region has 15 residues. The ends lost 5 bases at V and 7 bases at J; junction bases unmatched: 12. This CDR3 is CASSRAQGAGGGYTF. CDR3 bases: TGTGCCAGCAGTAGAGCCCAGGGGGCAGGGGGTGGCTACACCTTC.

This clonotype was observed a handful of times. This chain connects TRBV2 to TRBJ2-5, with 13 bases matching TRBD2. Trimming removed 6 bases from V and 2 bases from J; junction bases left unmatched: 9. Germline-derived CDR1 and CDR2 are SNHLY and FYNNEI. CDR3 length: 17 residues. The CDR3 loop reads CASRKRTSGGEQETQYF. The CDR3 DNA reads as TGTGCCAGCAGAAAACGTACTAGCGGGGGGGAGCAAGAGACCCAGTACTTC.

Many counts were recorded for this clonotype. The genes are TRBV12-3 or TRBV12-4 and TRBJ2-3; tentative D call: TRBD1 (5 bases). The V end lost 5 bases, the J end lost 0 bases, and 18 bases lay between the germline ends. The CDR3 loop spans 17 amino acids. CDR3 amino acids: CASSSHLGPASTDTQYF. CDR3 bases: TGTGCCAGCAGTAGCCATTTGGGGCCCGCTAGCACAGATACGCAGTATTTT.

Of note for this clonotype: A read error may produce the germline difference seen at one junction end. The CDR3 DNA is TGTGCCAGCAGCTCTGGACAGGGCAGAACTGAAGCTTTGTTT. It encodes CASSSGQGRTEALF. This chain connects TRBV7-9 to TRBJ1-1, with TRBD1 matching 8 bases. Germline V gene lookup returns CDR1 SEHNR and CDR2 FQNEAQ (reference sequence). The CDR3 sequence is 14 residues long. Variable domain in full (rest from reference TRBV7-9 and TRBJ1-1): DTGVSQNPRHKITKRGQNVTFRCDPISEHNRLYWYRQTLGQGPEFLTYFQNEAQLEKSRLLSDRFSAERPKGSFSTLEIQRTEQGDSAMYLCASSSGQGRTEALFGQGTRLTVV.

At least ten counts were recorded for this clonotype. The rearrangement joins TRBV5-1 to TRBJ1-2; D might be TRBD1 (6 bases). The V and J ends lost 4 bases and 0 bases respectively, with 19 bases between them. CDR1 and CDR2 from the germline V gene are SGHRS and YFSETQ. This CDR3 has 17 residues. The CDR3 bases are TGCGCCAGCAGCGACAGAACAGGGAATGAAGCTAACTATGGCTACACCTTC. This translates into CASSDRTGNEANYGYTF.

In its sample, this clonotype was seen many times. The genes are TRBV25-1 and TRBJ2-5; TRBD1 matches 8 bases. Germline V CDR1 and CDR2: MGHDK, SYGVNS. The CDR3 runs 15 residues. Trimming at V came to 1 base and at J to 3 bases, leaving 4 bases not matched to a gene. The CDR3, as DNA: TGTGCCAGCAGTGAATTGGACAGGGCCGAAGAGACCCAGTACTTC. This translates into CASSELDRAEETQYF.

A note on this clonotype: Possible read error: a much larger clone is one base away. J is TRBJ2-5 and V is TRBV7-9, with 7 bases matching TRBD2. The CDR3 length is 15 residues. Trimming took 1 base from V and 11 from J; bases not matched to a gene: 13. Germline V gene data show CDR1 as SEHNR and CDR2 as FQNEAQ (reference sequence). CDR3 loop: CASSLGAGNSYVQYF. CDR3 coding DNA: TGTGCCAGCAGCTTAGGAGCGGGGAACTCCTACGTGCAGTACTTC.

This clonotype was seen more than once but under ten times. This may stem from a read error, because a much larger clone lies one nucleotide away. The gene calls are TRBV6-2 or TRBV6-3 and TRBJ2-5, with a weak D call TRBD2 (5 bases). Germline V gene sequence: CDR1 MNHEY, CDR2 SVGEGT. CDR3 length: 12 residues. V was trimmed by 11 bases and J by 2 bases, leaving 12 bases between them. CDR3 loop: CASLSGQETQYF. The DNA of the CDR3 is TGTGCCTCCCTAAGCGGACAAGAGACCCAGTACTTC.

To note about this clonotype: A much larger clone lies a single base off, so this may be a read error. The chain carries TRBV12-3 or TRBV12-4 and TRBJ2-5; 8 positions agree with TRBD1. There are 14 residues in the CDR3. V shed 4 bases, J shed 5 bases, and the junction held 6 bases outside the gene matches. The CDR3 nucleotides read TGTGCCAGCAGTTGCGACAGGGGTGGGGAGACCCAGTACTTC. Translating gives CASSCDRGGETQYF.

Note on this clonotype: At one end, the junction sequence differs from germline, possibly due to a read error. The rearrangement uses TRBV4-3 and TRBJ1-5, with D tentatively TRBD1 (6 bases). The CDR3 covers 14 residues. In germline, CDR1 is LGHNA, CDR2 YSLEER. The CDR3 reads CASSPTRGNQPRHF. The CDR3 DNA sequence: TGCGCCAGCAGCCCTACAAGGGGGAATCAGCCCCGGCATTTT.

The chain has TRBV20-1 and TRBJ1-1; possible D gene TRBD1, 6 bases. The CDR3 contains 15 residues. CDR1 is DFQATT and CDR2 is SNEGSKA in the germline V gene (reference sequence). V lost 4 bases, J lost 6 bases, and 21 bases lay in between. The CDR3 nucleotides read TGCAGTGCTATCGAGAGGGGGGGCCTGAAACCTGAAGCTTTCTTT. Protein sequence: CSAIERGGLKPEAFF.

This clonotype was picked up many times. The genes are TRBV5-5 and TRBJ2-5; D is unclear. The V and J ends lost 5 bases and 1 base respectively, with 15 bases between them. Germline V CDR1 and CDR2: SGHKS, YYEKEE (reference sequence). The CDR3 has 15 amino acids. The CDR3 DNA reads as TGTGCCAGCAGACCCCGAAAGGCGCTCCAAGAGACCCAGTACTTC. Translated, it gives CASRPRKALQETQYF.